This TCR beta chain was retrieved from a study of T cell responses to AZD1222 COVID-19 vaccine. Study at large: Pooled samples include second doses given at about 4 or 12 weeks.

Measured with immunoSEQ multiplex PCR; TCRdb has only the in-frame clones, and not every one. The table includes under 150,000 clones, 90% detected once. The CDR3 contains 13 residues. V was cut by 2 bases and J by 5 bases, with 9 bases left in between. On this clone itself: The same CDR3 is also encoded by other DNA sequences in this sample.

The source is an adult in good health. This specimen was peripheral blood, taken on day 0 of AZD1222 vaccination. The gene calls are TRBV12-3 or TRBV12-4 and TRBJ1-1, with a possible D match to TRBD1 (6 bases). CDR3 residues: CASSLQGLTEAFF. The CDR3 DNA sequence: TGTGCCAGCAGTTTACAGGGGTTGACTGAAGCTTTCTTT.